These 20 T cell receptor beta chains were sequenced from one sample in a study of cytomegalovirus exposure and HLA in healthy donors. The primer mix had 60 Vbeta and 13 Jbeta primers. Produced via immunoSEQ multiplex PCR; TCRdb's table is partial and in-frame only. This table has about 160,000 clones, approximately 80% appearing once. Sequenced sample: PBMCs. The receptors were sampled from a young man in good health and CMV-seropositive.

The rearrangement joins TRBV5-1 to TRBJ2-2, with 7 bases lining up with TRBD1. The CDR3 spans 16 residues. With V trimmed by 0 bases and J by 4 bases, 6 bases remained unmatched. Germline V lookup: CDR1 SGHRS, CDR2 YFSETQ. In nucleotides, the CDR3 is TGCGCCAGCAGCTTGGACAGGGGCGAAGTCACCGGGGAGCTGTTTTTT. Amino acid sequence: CASSLDRGEVTGELFF.

The rearrangement uses TRBV2 and TRBJ1-6, with a possible D match to TRBD1 (5 bases). V lost 4 bases to trimming and J lost 5 bases, with 15 bases between them. This CDR3 has 16 residues. Germline CDR1 and CDR2: SNHLY and FYNNEI. Here the CDR3 DNA reads TGTGCCAGCAGTGTTTGGGGCCGGAGAAATAATTCACCCCTCCACTTT. Encoded protein: CASSVWGRRNNSPLHF.

The chain uses TRBV16 and TRBJ2-7, with D possibly matching TRBD2 (6 bases). The germline V gene has CDR1 KGHSY and CDR2 FQNENV. The CDR3 covers 18 residues. The V end was cut by 3 bases, the J end by 3 bases, with 24 bases between. Here the CDR3 reads CASSHRGGTPGEFYEQYF. CDR3 sequence (DNA): TGTGCCAGCAGCCACCGGGGCGGGACCCCCGGGGAGTTCTACGAGCAGTACTTC. The full variable domain, rest sourced from reference TRBV16 and TRBJ2-7, is GEEVAQTPKHLVRGEGQKAKLYCAPIKGHSYVFWYQQVLKNEFKFLISFQNENVFDETGMPKERFSAKCLPNSPCSLEIQATKLEDSAVYFCASSHRGGTPGEFYEQYFGPGTRLTVT.

This clone was picked up one time. The rearrangement joins TRBV27 to TRBJ2-1, with 14 positions matching TRBD2. CDR3 length: 14 amino acids. The germline V gene has CDR1 MNHEY and CDR2 SMNVEV (reference sequence). Losses at the gene ends were 4 bases for V and 7 bases for J; bases not matched to a gene: 0. CDR3 sequence (DNA): TGTGCCAGCAGTTGGACTAGCGGGGGGAATGAGCAGTTCTTC. Its protein product is CASSWTSGGNEQFF.

V and J are TRBV18 and TRBJ1-4, with D unresolved. Looked up from germline, CDR1 is KGHSH and CDR2 is LQKENI. The CDR3 runs 15 residues. Between the trimmed V and J ends, which lost 3 bases and 6 bases, there was a span of 14 bases. CDR3 sequence reads: CASSPLAAPDEKLFF. The CDR3 bases are TGTGCCAGCTCACCGCTCGCCGCGCCGGATGAAAAACTGTTTTTT.

This clone was counted only a few times. The J gene is TRBJ1-4, the V gene TRBV6-6; D ambiguous. Per the germline V gene, CDR1 is MNHNY and CDR2 is SVGAGI (reference sequence). This CDR3 comprises 14 residues. Deletions cut 0 bases from V and 8 bases from J, with 10 bases between. CDR3: CASSYSSTREKLFF. The CDR3 nucleotides are TGTGCCAGCAGTTACTCTTCGACTAGAGAAAAACTGTTTTTT.

The genes are TRBV7-3 and TRBJ2-3; 8 nucleotides match TRBD1. Trimming removed 4 bases from V and 3 bases from J; junction bases left unmatched: 3. CDR3 size: 14 residues. Germline CDR1 SGHTA, CDR2 FQGTGA. CDR3 nucleotides: TGTGCCAGCAGCTCCGGACAGGGTACAGATACGCAGTATTTT. Its translation is CASSSGQGTDTQYF.

V is TRBV2 and J is TRBJ2-7, with TRBD2 identical over 14 bases. Trimming cost V 0 bases and J 11 bases; bases outside gene matches: 6. The CDR3 consists of 15 residues. Germline lookup yields CDR1 SNHLY and CDR2 FYNNEI. In DNA form, the CDR3 reads TGTGCCAGCAGTGAAGCGACTAGCGGGAGGGGGCGGGAGTACTTC. Its translation: CASSEATSGRGREYF. The entire variable domain, with the rest obtained from reference TRBV2 and TRBJ2-7, is as follows: EPEVTQTPSHQVTQMGQEVILRCVPISNHLYFYWYRQILGQKVEFLVSFYNNEISEKSEIFDDQFSVERPDGSNFTLKIRSTKLEDSAMYFCASSEATSGRGREYFGPGTRLTVT.

V and J are TRBV5-4 and TRBJ2-7; 7 nucleotides align to TRBD1. The CDR3 consists of 13 residues. V shed 5 bases, J shed 5 bases, and the junction held 7 bases outside the gene matches. Germline values: CDR1 SGHNT, CDR2 YYREEE (reference sequence). CDR3 sequence reads: CASRQQGTDEQYF. The CDR3 DNA sequence: TGTGCCAGCAGACAACAGGGGACCGACGAGCAGTACTTC.

This sequence joins TRBV6-5 and TRBJ1-2; a possible D gene is TRBD1 (6 bases). This CDR3 is built from 13 residues. V dropped 4 bases and J dropped 8 bases, with 14 bases sitting between them. CDR1 and CDR2 from the germline V gene are MNHEY and SVGAGI. The CDR3 protein is CASSSPGADGYTF. The DNA for the CDR3 is TGTGCCAGCAGTTCACCAGGGGCGGACGGCTACACCTTC.

This clone appeared a few times. The chain employs TRBV4-2 and TRBJ2-3; possible D gene TRBD2, 5 bases. CDR1 LGHNA and CDR2 YNFKEQ come from the germline V gene. The CDR3 extends over 15 amino acids. Trimming removed 1 base at V and 0 bases at J, with 8 bases between. CDR3 nucleotide sequence: TGTGCCAGCAGCCAAGCTAGCAGTAGCACAGATACGCAGTATTTT. Residues: CASSQASSSTDTQYF.

This clone showed up just a few times. The DNA for the CDR3 is TGTGCCAGCAGTTATCTAGCGGGGGGCTACGAGCAGTACTTC. The encoded protein is CASSYLAGGYEQYF. J is TRBJ2-7 and V is TRBV6-1; 11 bases match TRBD2. CDR1 is MNHNS, CDR2 SASEGT, per germline. The CDR3 is made up of 14 amino acids. V shed 5 bases, J shed 3 bases, and the junction held 3 bases outside the gene matches.

This clone was seen more than once but under ten times. The V call is TRBV5-1, the J call TRBJ2-1; TRBD2 aligns across 12 bases. CDR1 is SGHRS and CDR2 is YFSETQ in the germline V gene. With 1 base clipped from V and 2 bases from J, the junction kept 7 bases outside the gene matches. The CDR3 runs to 18 residues. The CDR3 DNA is TGCGCCAGCAGCTTGATCCTAGGACTAGCGGGAACCTACAATGAGCAGTTCTTC. This codes for CASSLILGLAGTYNEQFF.

This clone was detected only a few times. The V call is TRBV11-2, the J call TRBJ2-3, with TRBD2 matching 10 bases. CDR1 and CDR2 (germline): SGHAT, FQNNGV. The CDR3 is made up of 13 amino acids. The junction had 5 bases not matched to a gene; V was cut back by 8 bases and J by 6 bases. The chain's CDR3 is CASSSGSSDTQYF. The CDR3, as DNA: TGTGCCAGCTCTAGCGGGAGTTCTGATACGCAGTATTTT.

V usage is TRBV19 and J usage is TRBJ1-2; D is unresolved. The CDR3 totals 11 residues. V shed 5 bases and J shed 13 bases, with 14 bases lying between them. Germline V CDR1 and CDR2: LNHDA, SQIVND (reference sequence). CDR3 sequence (DNA): TGTGCCAGTAGTCCCGAGGTCTCTCTCACCTTC. It codes for CASSPEVSLTF.

The chain couples TRBV2 to TRBJ2-5; 9 nucleotides line up with TRBD2. Germline-derived CDR1 and CDR2 are SNHLY and FYNNEI. The CDR3 is made up of 14 amino acids. V dropped 1 base and J dropped 5; count of bases not matched to a gene: 2. CDR3 DNA: TGTGCCAGCAGTGAAGGCGGGGGGGCGGAGACCCAGTACTTC. Amino acid sequence: CASSEGGGAETQYF.

The chain links TRBV27 to TRBJ2-6, with TRBD1 matching 9 bases. This CDR3 comprises 17 residues. Germline V gives CDR1 MNHEY, CDR2 SMNVEV (reference sequence). The ends lost 4 bases at V and 2 bases at J; junction bases unmatched: 6. The CDR3 DNA sequence: TGTGCCAGCAGTTACGGGACAGGGCACACTGGGGCCAACGTCCTGACTTTC. The encoded protein is CASSYGTGHTGANVLTF.

This chain links TRBV7-8 with TRBJ2-1, with unresolved D. This CDR3 spans 12 amino acids. In germline, CDR1 is SGHVS, CDR2 FQNEAQ. V lost 6 bases and J lost 3, with 6 bases in between. The CDR3 DNA sequence: TGTGCCAGCAGTCCTAGCTACAATGAGCAGTTCTTC. Translated: CASSPSYNEQFF.

The V and J genes are TRBV27 and TRBJ1-5; D is ambiguous. Germline V gene lookup returns CDR1 MNHEY and CDR2 SMNVEV (reference sequence). The CDR3 contains 13 residues. With 1 base removed from V and 3 bases from J, the gap between germline ends came to 4 bases. CDR3 protein: CASSLLANQPQHF. The CDR3 DNA is TGTGCCAGCAGTTTATTGGCCAATCAGCCCCAGCATTTT.

This clone appeared once. The rearrangement joins TRBV11-2 to TRBJ1-1, with D maybe TRBD1 (5 bases). With 5 bases removed from V and 1 base from J, the gap between germline ends came to 11 bases. Germline V gene sequence: CDR1 SGHAT, CDR2 FQNNGV. The CDR3 totals 14 residues. CDR3 DNA: TGTGCCAGCAGCCCCGGGGGGTGGAACACTGAAGCTTTCTTT. It codes for CASSPGGWNTEAFF. The full variable domain, with the rest looked up from reference TRBV11-2 and TRBJ1-1, is EAGVAQSPRYKIIEKRQSVAFWCNPISGHATLYWYQQILGQGPKLLIQFQNNGVVDDSQLPKDRFSAERLKGVDSTLKIQPAKLEDSAVYLCASSPGGWNTEAFFGQGTRLTVV.